This T cell receptor beta chain was obtained from a study of cytomegalovirus exposure and HLA in healthy donors. Findings and caveats of the study: Of the V segments, some could not be distinguished, including TRBV6-2 and TRBV6-3, and were excluded. A later analysis linked roughly 17,000 TCR beta sequences to HLA alleles at 0.05 false discovery rate.

Germline V lookup: CDR1 SGHAT, CDR2 FQNNGV. V dropped 4 bases and J dropped 0 bases, with 16 bases sitting between them. CDR3 size: 16 residues. Concerning this clone: Antigen unknown.

Vbeta (60) and Jbeta (13) primers were used in the PCR. The assay was immunoSEQ multiplex PCR, and TCRdb's table has in-frame clones only and misses some. The table shows 110,000 or so clones, with 73% occurring only once. Sequenced material: PBMCs. The J gene is TRBJ2-7, the V gene TRBV11-2; D is possibly TRBD1 (6 bases). The sequence was obtained from a man aged 40-50 years in good health and CMV-seronegative. The CDR3 nucleotides read TGTGCCAGCAGCTCACATAGACAGGACGTCTCCTACGAGCAGTACTTC. It codes for CASSSHRQDVSYEQYF.